This TCR beta chain was documented in a study of human T cells and chemical hapten exposure. Overall study: Across its 20 to 25 weeks, the study gave patients weekly diphenylcyclopropenone doses to the scalp. General study findings and limits: It was expanded TCRs that formed significantly more large CDR3 similarity clusters than controls did. Given that the donors had alopecia, their immune response may differ from that seen in healthy people.

This clonotype has more than one count but fewer than ten. Its specificity is unknown. Time point here: patch test 1, 2 weeks after DPC sensitization. The treatment denotes: therapeutic diphenylcyclopropenone sensitization with weekly scalp DPC. The CDR3 has 15 amino acids. In germline, CDR1 is MNHNS, CDR2 SASEGT. With V trimmed by 4 bases and J by 4 bases, 7 bases remained unmatched. The study's library attached unique molecular identifiers to single cDNA molecules. In TCRdb, the RACE reads were re-called with MiXCR into one record per CDR3 protein. The data show nearly 350,000 distinct CDR3 sequences, with roughly 6.9% seen just once and more than 7% held by the top ten.

The chain has TRBV6-1 and TRBJ1-5, with TRBD1 matching 7 bases. The source material was whole blood, sampled in connection with sensitization to the hapten diphenylcyclopropenone (DPC). The origin of this receptor is a woman aged 18 to 35 with alopecia areata. Some clones in this sample may be carry-over from other donors' samples. CDR3: CASSVVGGQNQPQHF. Here the CDR3 DNA reads TGTGCCAGCAGTGTTGTTGGGGGACAGAATCAGCCCCAGCATTTT.